Presented here are 13 T cell receptor beta chains from one specimen sequenced in a study of coeliac disease. Clones were read by immunoSEQ multiplex PCR, and TCRdb kept only the in-frame ones, dropping some. The table has about 4,900 clones, 69% seen once. Sequenced input: lymphocytes from the gut lamina propria. The receptor source for this set is a woman in her thirties or forties.

The chain combines TRBV4-1 with TRBJ2-3; 7 bases fit TRBD2. The CDR3 totals 16 residues. In germline, CDR1 is MGHRA, CDR2 YSYEKL. The V and J ends lost 5 bases and 7 bases, in that order; junction bases with no gene match: 15. CDR3 amino acids: CASSVRLAGHLNTQYF. Here the CDR3 DNA reads TGCGCCAGCAGCGTCCGACTAGCCGGGCATCTAAATACGCAGTATTTT.

The rearrangement links TRBV5-1 to TRBJ2-5; perhaps TRBD1 as D (6 bases). CDR1 and CDR2 (germline): SGHRS, YFSETQ. The CDR3 spans 14 residues. Trimming removed 0 bases from V and 2 bases from J, with 8 bases in between. The CDR3 region is CASSLGQGQETQYF. CDR3 sequence (DNA): TGCGCCAGCAGCTTGGGGCAGGGGCAAGAGACCCAGTACTTC.

The chain has TRBV4-3 and TRBJ2-3, with 7 positions matching TRBD2. Germline V gives CDR1 LGHNA, CDR2 YSLEER. The CDR3 length is 16 residues. With 0 bases clipped from V and 2 bases from J, the junction kept 5 bases outside the gene matches. The DNA for the CDR3 is TGCGCCAGCAGCCAAGATTGGGGAGGGTTCACAGATACGCAGTATTTT. This gives the protein CASSQDWGGFTDTQYF.

V usage is TRBV25-1 and J usage is TRBJ2-3, with 9 bases fitting TRBD2. Unmatched junction bases numbered 4, after V lost 5 bases and J lost 1 base. The CDR3 sequence is 15 residues long. Germline CDR1 is MGHDK and CDR2 is SYGVNS. The CDR3 region has the DNA TGTGCCAGCAGTATAGCGGGAGAGGGCACAGATACGCAGTATTTT. Translated, it gives CASSIAGEGTDTQYF.

V gene TRBV10-3 combines with J gene TRBJ2-1; 8 bases fit TRBD2. Germline trimming cut 3 bases from V and 6 bases from J; bases unmatched to any gene: 4. There are 14 residues in the CDR3. Germline values: CDR1 ENHRY, CDR2 SYGVKD. The CDR3 sequence: CAISDPGGVNEQFF. CDR3 bases: TGTGCCATCAGTGACCCGGGGGGGGTCAATGAGCAGTTCTTC.

The gene calls are TRBV2 and TRBJ2-4; the match to TRBD1 covers 7 bases. J gave up 3 bases and V 5 bases, and 7 bases lay outside the gene matches. The CDR3 is 15 amino acids. CDR1 is SNHLY, CDR2 FYNNEI, per germline. The CDR3 DNA is TGTGCCAGCAGTCTGACAGGGCGAGTCAAAAACATTCAGTACTTC. Residues: CASSLTGRVKNIQYF.

The count of this clone is one. Written as DNA, the CDR3 is TGTGCCAGTAGTATGATAGGGACAGGGAGCGGCTACACCTTC. Amino acids: CASSMIGTGSGYTF. V and J are TRBV19 and TRBJ1-2; 9 nucleotides line up with TRBD1. The germline gives CDR1 LNHDA, CDR2 SQIVND (reference sequence). Trimming at V came to 3 bases and at J to 8 bases, leaving 7 bases not matched to a gene. This CDR3 spans 14 amino acids.

This rearrangement joins TRBV7-6 to TRBJ1-1, with D possibly matching TRBD1 (5 bases). The CDR3 is made up of 13 amino acids. From germline, CDR1 is SGHVS and CDR2 FNYEAQ. V lost 3 bases to trimming and J lost 4 bases, with 9 bases between them. Here the CDR3 DNA reads TGTGCCAGCAGCTTCGGGGGAAGCACTGAAGCTTTCTTT. This encodes CASSFGGSTEAFF.

This clone was seen a handful of times. V gene TRBV6-6 combines with J gene TRBJ2-3; 8 bases fit TRBD2. Germline V gene data show CDR1 as MNHNY and CDR2 as SVGAGI (reference sequence). This CDR3 comprises 14 residues. J gave up 6 bases and V 7 bases, and 9 bases lay outside the gene matches. In DNA form, the CDR3 reads TGTGCCAGCAAGGGAACTAGCGGCAGGGATACGCAGTATTTT. It encodes CASKGTSGRDTQYF.

This clone turned up a few times. V and J are TRBV5-1 and TRBJ2-7; 13 bases are a match to TRBD2. CDR1 is SGHRS, CDR2 YFSETQ, per germline. The CDR3 totals 17 residues. The J segment lost 3 bases and the V segment lost 5 bases, leaving 11 bases of the junction unmatched. The CDR3 is CASRGGLAGSTDYEQYF. As DNA, the CDR3 is TGCGCCAGCAGAGGGGGACTAGCGGGATCGACTGACTACGAGCAGTACTTC.

The chain has TRBV2 and TRBJ2-1, with D possibly being TRBD1 (6 bases). V shed 4 bases and J shed 3 bases, with 25 bases lying between them. CDR3 length equals 19 residues. Per germline, CDR1 SNHLY and CDR2 FYNNEI. The CDR3 loop is CASSVGRQAGLPHYNEQFF. The DNA of the CDR3 is TGTGCCAGCAGTGTAGGGAGACAGGCGGGCCTTCCCCACTACAATGAGCAGTTCTTC.

The J gene is TRBJ2-7, the V gene TRBV15; 10 bases map to TRBD2. V lost 3 bases, J lost 6 bases, and 2 bases stayed unmatched. The V gene's germline CDR1 is LNHNV and CDR2 YYDKDF (reference sequence). The CDR3 loop spans 13 amino acids. The CDR3 loop is CATSRGLAFEQYF. The CDR3 coding sequence is TGTGCCACCAGCAGGGGACTAGCGTTCGAGCAGTACTTC. The entire variable domain, with the rest obtained from reference TRBV15 and TRBJ2-7, is as follows: DAMVIQNPRYQVTQFGKPVTLSCSQTLNHNVMYWYQQKSSQAPKLLFHYYDKDFNNEADTPDNFQSRRPNTSFCFLDIRSPGLGDTAMYLCATSRGLAFEQYFGPGTRLTVT.

This chain joins TRBV28 and TRBJ2-1; 8 bases fit TRBD2. There are 16 residues in the CDR3. J gave up 5 bases and V 5 bases, and 11 bases lay outside the gene matches. Looked up from germline, CDR1 is MDHEN and CDR2 is SYDVKM. CDR3: CASSPPGAGGHNEQFF. CDR3 DNA sequence: TGTGCCAGCAGTCCCCCAGGGGCGGGGGGACACAATGAGCAGTTCTTC. The whole variable domain, filled in from reference TRBV28 and TRBJ2-1, reads DVKVTQSSRYLVKRTGEKVFLECVQDMDHENMFWYRQDPGLGLRLIYFSYDVKMKEKGDIPEGYSVSREKKERFSLILESASTNQTSMYLCASSPPGAGGHNEQFFGPGTRLTVL.